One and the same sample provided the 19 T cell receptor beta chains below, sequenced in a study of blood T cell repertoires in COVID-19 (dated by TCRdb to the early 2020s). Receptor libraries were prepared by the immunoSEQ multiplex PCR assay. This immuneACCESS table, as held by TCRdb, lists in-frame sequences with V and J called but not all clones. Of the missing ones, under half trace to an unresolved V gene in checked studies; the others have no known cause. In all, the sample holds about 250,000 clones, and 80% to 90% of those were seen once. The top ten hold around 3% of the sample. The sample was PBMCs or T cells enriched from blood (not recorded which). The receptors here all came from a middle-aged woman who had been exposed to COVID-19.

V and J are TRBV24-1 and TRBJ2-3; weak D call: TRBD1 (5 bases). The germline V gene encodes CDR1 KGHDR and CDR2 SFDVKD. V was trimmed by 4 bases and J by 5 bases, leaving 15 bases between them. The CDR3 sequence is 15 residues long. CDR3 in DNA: TGTGCCACCAGTGAATCAGGGTTCAGAGGAGATACGCAGTATTTT. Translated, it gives CATSESGFRGDTQYF.

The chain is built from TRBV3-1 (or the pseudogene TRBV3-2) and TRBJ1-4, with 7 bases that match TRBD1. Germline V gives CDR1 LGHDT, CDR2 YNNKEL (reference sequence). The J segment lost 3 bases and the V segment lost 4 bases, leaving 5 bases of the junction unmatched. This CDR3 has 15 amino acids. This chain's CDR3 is CASSPPGTANEKLFF. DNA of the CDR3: TGTGCCAGCAGCCCGCCGGGGACAGCTAATGAAAAACTGTTTTTT.

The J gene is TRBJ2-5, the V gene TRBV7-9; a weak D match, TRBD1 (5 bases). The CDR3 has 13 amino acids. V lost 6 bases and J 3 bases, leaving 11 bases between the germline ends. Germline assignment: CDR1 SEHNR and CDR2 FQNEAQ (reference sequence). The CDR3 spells CASSSRQKETQYF. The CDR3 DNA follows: TGTGCCAGCAGTTCCAGACAGAAAGAGACCCAGTACTTC.

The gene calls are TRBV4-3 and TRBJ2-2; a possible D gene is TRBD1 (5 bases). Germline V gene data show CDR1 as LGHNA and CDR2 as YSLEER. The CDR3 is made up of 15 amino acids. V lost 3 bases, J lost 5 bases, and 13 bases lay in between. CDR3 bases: TGCGCCAGCAGCCACGTGGCAGGGCAGACCGGGGAGCTGTTTTTT. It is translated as CASSHVAGQTGELFF.

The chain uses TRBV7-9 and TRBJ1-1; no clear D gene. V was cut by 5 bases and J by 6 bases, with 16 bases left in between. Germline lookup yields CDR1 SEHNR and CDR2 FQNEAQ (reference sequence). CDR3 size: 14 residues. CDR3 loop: CASSPDNFHPEAFF. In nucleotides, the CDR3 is TGTGCCAGCAGCCCAGACAATTTCCATCCTGAAGCTTTCTTT.

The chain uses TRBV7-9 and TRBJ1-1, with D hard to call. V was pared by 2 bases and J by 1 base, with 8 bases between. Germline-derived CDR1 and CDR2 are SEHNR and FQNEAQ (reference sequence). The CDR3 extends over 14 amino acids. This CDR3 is CASSLLSANTEAFF. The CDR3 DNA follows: TGTGCCAGCAGCTTACTATCTGCGAACACTGAAGCTTTCTTT. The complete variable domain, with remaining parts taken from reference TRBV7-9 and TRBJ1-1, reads DTGVSQNPRHKITKRGQNVTFRCDPISEHNRLYWYRQTLGQGPEFLTYFQNEAQLEKSRLLSDRFSAERPKGSFSTLEIQRTEQGDSAMYLCASSLLSANTEAFFGQGTRLTVV.

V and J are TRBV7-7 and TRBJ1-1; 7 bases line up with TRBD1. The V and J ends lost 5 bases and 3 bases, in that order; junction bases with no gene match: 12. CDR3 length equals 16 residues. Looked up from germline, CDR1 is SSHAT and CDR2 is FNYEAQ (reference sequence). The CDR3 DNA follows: TGTGCCAGCAGCAATGAAACCGGGACAGTAGACACTGAAGCTTTCTTT. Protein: CASSNETGTVDTEAFF.

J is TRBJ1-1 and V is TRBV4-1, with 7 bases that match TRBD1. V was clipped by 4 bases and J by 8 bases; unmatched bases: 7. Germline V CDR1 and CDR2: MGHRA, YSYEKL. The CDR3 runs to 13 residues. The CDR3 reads CASSPQGRGEAFF. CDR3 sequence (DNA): TGCGCCAGCAGCCCTCAGGGCAGGGGGGAAGCTTTCTTT.

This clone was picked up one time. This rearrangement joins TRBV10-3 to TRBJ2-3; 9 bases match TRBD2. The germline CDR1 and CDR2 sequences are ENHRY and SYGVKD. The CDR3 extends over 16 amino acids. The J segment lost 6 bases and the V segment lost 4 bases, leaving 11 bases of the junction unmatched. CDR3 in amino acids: CAISGRAGGRGDTQYF. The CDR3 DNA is TGTGCCATCAGTGGTCGTGCGGGAGGGCGGGGTGATACGCAGTATTTT.

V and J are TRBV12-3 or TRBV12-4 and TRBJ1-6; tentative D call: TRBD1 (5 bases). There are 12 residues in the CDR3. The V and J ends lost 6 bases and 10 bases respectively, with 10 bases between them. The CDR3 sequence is CASSSKGSPLHF. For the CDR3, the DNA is TGTGCCAGCAGCTCCAAGGGGTCACCCCTCCACTTT.

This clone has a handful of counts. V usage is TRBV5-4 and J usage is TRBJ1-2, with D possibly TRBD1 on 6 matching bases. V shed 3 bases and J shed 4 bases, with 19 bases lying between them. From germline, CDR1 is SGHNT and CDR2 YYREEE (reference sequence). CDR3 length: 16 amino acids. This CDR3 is CASSSGAKGEIYGYTF. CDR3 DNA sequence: TGTGCCAGCAGCTCCGGCGCCAAGGGGGAGATCTATGGCTACACCTTC.

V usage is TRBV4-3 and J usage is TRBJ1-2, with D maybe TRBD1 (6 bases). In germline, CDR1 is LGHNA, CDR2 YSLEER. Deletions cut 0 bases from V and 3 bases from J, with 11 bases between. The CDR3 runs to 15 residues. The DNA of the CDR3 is TGCGCCAGCAGCCAAGAGGGCGGGGGCCACTATGGCTACACCTTC. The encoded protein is CASSQEGGGHYGYTF.

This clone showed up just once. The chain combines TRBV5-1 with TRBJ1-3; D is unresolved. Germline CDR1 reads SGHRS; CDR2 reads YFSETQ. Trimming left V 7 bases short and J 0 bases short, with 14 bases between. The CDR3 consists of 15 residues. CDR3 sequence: CASQPDGLSGNTIYF. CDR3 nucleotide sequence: TGCGCCAGCCAGCCGGACGGACTCTCTGGAAACACCATATATTTT.

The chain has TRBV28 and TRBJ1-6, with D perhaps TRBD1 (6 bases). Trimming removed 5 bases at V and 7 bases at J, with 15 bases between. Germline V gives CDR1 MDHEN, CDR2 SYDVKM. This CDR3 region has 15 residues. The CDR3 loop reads CASSTQGWRNSPLHF. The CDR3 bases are TGTGCCAGCAGTACTCAGGGGTGGCGAAATTCACCCCTCCACTTT. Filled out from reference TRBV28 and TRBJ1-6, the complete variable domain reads DVKVTQSSRYLVKRTGEKVFLECVQDMDHENMFWYRQDPGLGLRLIYFSYDVKMKEKGDIPEGYSVSREKKERFSLILESASTNQTSMYLCASSTQGWRNSPLHFGNGTRLTVT.

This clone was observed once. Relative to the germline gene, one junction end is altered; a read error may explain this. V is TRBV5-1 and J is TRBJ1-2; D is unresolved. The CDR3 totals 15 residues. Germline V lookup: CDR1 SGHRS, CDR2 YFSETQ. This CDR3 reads CASSLRGLGNYGYTF. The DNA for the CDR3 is TGTGCCAGCAGCTTGCGAGGGTTAGGTAACTATGGCTACACCTTC.

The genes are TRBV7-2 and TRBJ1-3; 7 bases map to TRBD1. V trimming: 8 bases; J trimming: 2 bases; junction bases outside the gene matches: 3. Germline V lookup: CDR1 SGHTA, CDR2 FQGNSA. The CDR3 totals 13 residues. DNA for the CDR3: TGTGCCAGCCGGCAGGGGGCTGGAAACACCATATATTTT. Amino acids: CASRQGAGNTIYF.

The CDR3 loop is CASRSTGEIRSYTF. The CDR3 DNA is TGTGCCAGCAGATCGACAGGGGAGATAAGAAGCTACACCTTC. The chain joins TRBV6-5 to TRBJ1-2, with 8 bases identical to TRBD1. V lost 6 bases and J lost 9; bases outside the gene matches: 12. This CDR3 has 14 residues. From germline, CDR1 is MNHEY and CDR2 SVGAGI.

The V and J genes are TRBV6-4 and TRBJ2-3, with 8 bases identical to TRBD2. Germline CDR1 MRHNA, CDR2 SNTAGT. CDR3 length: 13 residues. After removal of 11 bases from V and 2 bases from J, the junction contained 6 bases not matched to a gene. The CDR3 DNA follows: TGTGCCTCCTCCGGGGGGGACACAGATACGCAGTATTTT. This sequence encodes CASSGGDTDTQYF.

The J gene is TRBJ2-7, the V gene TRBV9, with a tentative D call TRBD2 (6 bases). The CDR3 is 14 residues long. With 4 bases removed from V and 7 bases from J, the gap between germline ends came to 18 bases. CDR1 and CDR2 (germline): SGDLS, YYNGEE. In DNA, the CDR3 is TGTGCCAGCAGCCCCCGAGGAGGGGTTTTTGAGCAGTACTTC. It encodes CASSPRGGVFEQYF.